This T cell receptor (beta chain) comes out of a study of CD8+ T cells in alopecia areata. RNA was extracted and reverse transcribed into cDNA as the sequencing template. TCRdb's table, derived via immunoSEQ multiplex PCR, lists solely in-frame clones and lacks some. This table holds approximately 58,000 clones, around 44% found once. General study results and limits: In lesional scalp, particularly from alopecia totalis/universalis, clonality was higher than in normal scalp. Among the cells sequenced in scalp samples are also the resident alphabeta T cells of normal skin.

It was from alopecia areata patients that lesional scalp punch biopsies and peripheral blood were collected. The researchers isolated CD4+ and CD8+ T cells from PBMCs by sorting. With respect to this clone: The antigen is not known.

The CDR3 covers 14 residues. V was cut by 5 bases and J by 5 bases, with 16 bases left in between. Germline-derived CDR1 and CDR2 are SQVTM and ANQGSEA. This sequence joins TRBV29-1 and TRBJ2-1; D is tentatively TRBD1 or TRBD2 (5 bases each). Material: NKG2D-low CD8+ T cells sorted from blood. The source is a human donor with alopecia areata. CDR3 bases: TGCAGCGTTACAGGCGAGGGAAGAAACAATGAGCAGTTCTTC. Amino acid sequence: CSVTGEGRNNEQFF.